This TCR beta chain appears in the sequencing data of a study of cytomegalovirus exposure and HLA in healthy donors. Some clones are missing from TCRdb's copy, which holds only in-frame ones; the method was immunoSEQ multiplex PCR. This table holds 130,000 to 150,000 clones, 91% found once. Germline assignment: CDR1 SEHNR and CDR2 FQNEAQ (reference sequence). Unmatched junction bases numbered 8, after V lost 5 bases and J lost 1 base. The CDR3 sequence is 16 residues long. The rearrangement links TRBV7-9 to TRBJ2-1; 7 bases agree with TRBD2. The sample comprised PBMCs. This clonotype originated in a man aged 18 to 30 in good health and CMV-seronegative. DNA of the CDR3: TGTGCCAGCAGCCCCCCTAGCGGCCCATCCTACAATGAGCAGTTCTTC. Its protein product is CASSPPSGPSYNEQFF.